This T cell receptor (beta chain) was recorded in a study of T-cell reconstitution after alpha-beta-depleted transplantation in children. Study outcomes and limitations: Surviving thymic progenitors and recipient T cells were the source of high TCRbeta diversity at day 60 in some patients. There were reportedly several hundred expanded graft clones from which alpha-beta T cells came about two months after transplant. One year after transplant, T-cell counts and diversity came mostly from newly produced T cells.

Germline values: CDR1 SEHNR, CDR2 FQNEAQ (reference sequence). V was trimmed by 1 base and J by 0 bases, leaving 13 bases between them. The CDR3 sequence is 16 residues long. To note about this clonotype: Its matching antigen is unknown.

Preparation of the TCRbeta library used unique molecular identifiers. TCRdb re-analysed the PCR reads in MiXCR, keeping a single row per CDR3 protein. The sample contains fewer than 350,000 distinct CDR3 sequences, roughly 7.8% of which appear only once. The specimen was peripheral blood, collected 360 days after TCRalphabeta/CD19-depleted stem cell transplant. The sequence came from a female patient aged 2-15 years who had a stem cell transplant for Fanconi anemia, so the T cells may come from the graft donor. The rearrangement joins TRBV7-9 to TRBJ2-7; D may correspond to TRBD1 or TRBD2 (6 bases each). The CDR3 nucleotides read TGTGCCAGCAGCTTAGAGGGGGGCCCTAACTCCTACGAGCAGTACTTC. Its translation is CASSLEGGPNSYEQYF.